Listed here are 29 T cell receptor beta chains from one sample, sequenced in a study of Ad26.COV2.S vaccination and SARS-CoV-2 variants listed by TCRdb under 2021. Libraries were constructed by the immunoSEQ multiplex PCR assay. The table comes from immuneACCESS by way of TCRdb, which keeps in-frame sequences with V and J called. Part of the clones is missing from these tables; in studies checked, under half for an unresolved V gene and the rest for unknown reasons. The sample profile shows about 250,000 clones; approximately 90% of them were found once. Roughly 3% of the sample lies in the top ten. Interpreted using the paper, the treatment or condition label stands for: roughly 20 received Ad26.COV2.S at low or high dose, single or two shots; several received placebo; per-sample allocation not given. For vaccine and placebo recipients, the sequenced repertoires came from samples collected on day 63 after the first injection.

The sequences come from peripheral blood, collected in a trial of Ad26.COV2.S vaccine versus placebo. The origin of the receptors is a person aged 18-65 years who received the Ad26.COV2.S COVID-19 vaccine or a placebo.

The V gene is TRBV19, the J gene TRBJ1-6; D remains ambiguous. Germline V gene lookup returns CDR1 LNHDA and CDR2 SQIVND (reference sequence). The length of the CDR3 is 15 residues. Trimming left V 5 bases short and J 7 bases short, with 15 bases between. The CDR3 DNA reads TGTGCCAGTAGTGCGGGCAGCTGGATCAATTCACCCCTCCACTTT. It specifies CASSAGSWINSPLHF. Using reference TRBV19 and TRBJ1-6 for the parts outside the CDR3, the full variable domain is DGGITQSPKYLFRKEGQNVTLSCEQNLNHDAMYWYRQDPGQGLRLIYYSQIVNDFQKGDIAEGYSVSREKKESFPLTVTSAQKNPTAFYLCASSAGSWINSPLHFGNGTRLTVT.

This clone was seen a handful of times. The chain recombines TRBV28 with TRBJ2-2, with D possibly called TRBD1 or TRBD2 (6 bases each). The CDR3 covers 16 residues. Germline CDR1 reads MDHEN; CDR2 reads SYDVKM. V lost 4 bases, J lost 4 bases, and 16 bases lay in between. The CDR3: CASSSRRGVGTGELFF. The CDR3 DNA follows: TGTGCCAGCAGTTCCCGGAGGGGGGTAGGCACCGGGGAGCTGTTTTTT.

The chain uses TRBV7-9 and TRBJ1-1, with unresolved D. The V end lost 1 base, the J end lost 1 base, and 10 bases lay between the germline ends. Germline V gene sequence: CDR1 SEHNR, CDR2 FQNEAQ (reference sequence). CDR3 size: 15 residues. This CDR3 reads CASSLEGIGNTEAFF. The CDR3 nucleotides read TGTGCCAGCAGCTTAGAGGGTATCGGGAACACTGAAGCTTTCTTT.

The V call is TRBV27, the J call TRBJ2-1; 8 nucleotides match TRBD2. CDR3 size: 15 residues. V trimming: 5 bases; J trimming: 4 bases; junction bases outside the gene matches: 7. The V gene's germline CDR1 is MNHEY and CDR2 SMNVEV (reference sequence). CDR3 sequence: CASSESGSAYNEQFF. The DNA of the CDR3 is TGTGCCAGCAGTGAGAGCGGGAGTGCATACAATGAGCAGTTCTTC.

The rearrangement joins TRBV11-3 to TRBJ2-1, with D possibly TRBD2 on 7 matching bases. V was shortened by 4 bases and J by 3 bases, with 13 bases between the two germline ends. This CDR3 has 15 residues. Germline CDR1 SGHNT, CDR2 YENEEA. CDR3 protein: CASSSGRGLYNEQFF. In DNA, the CDR3 is TGTGCCAGCAGCTCCGGGCGGGGGCTCTACAATGAGCAGTTCTTC.

The genes are TRBV19 and TRBJ2-7; TRBD2 matches at 8 bases. The CDR3 length is 15 residues. The germline V gene has CDR1 LNHDA and CDR2 SQIVND (reference sequence). Trimming cost V 5 bases and J 3 bases; bases outside gene matches: 9. This chain's CDR3 is CASSRLAGGFYEQYF. For the CDR3, the DNA is TGTGCCAGTAGTCGTCTAGCGGGTGGATTCTACGAGCAGTACTTC.

The V call is TRBV15, the J call TRBJ2-4; D is ambiguous. CDR3 length: 14 amino acids. Trimming pared 0 bases from V and 0 bases from J, leaving 3 bases between. Germline values: CDR1 LNHNV, CDR2 YYDKDF (reference sequence). CDR3 bases: TGTGCCACCAGCAGAGATCTAGCCAAAAACATTCAGTACTTC. Its translation: CATSRDLAKNIQYF.

CDR3 nucleotide sequence: TGTGCCACCAGGACAGGGGGGGATGTCGGGGGCCAAGAGACCCAGTACTTC. Translation: CATRTGGDVGGQETQYF. The chain employs TRBV15 and TRBJ2-5; 9 bases agree with TRBD1. The germline gives CDR1 LNHNV, CDR2 YYDKDF (reference sequence). V trimming: 6 bases; J trimming: 1 base; junction bases outside the gene matches: 12. The CDR3 length is 17 residues.

This clone came up once. The chain links TRBV4-3 to TRBJ1-4, with a weak D call TRBD1 (6 bases). Trimming took off 0 bases at V and 2 bases at J, with 13 bases between the two ends. Germline V gene lookup returns CDR1 LGHNA and CDR2 YSLEER. The CDR3 is 17 amino acids. CDR3 nucleotides: TGCGCCAGCAGCCAAGACATCCGGGACATCACTAATGAAAAACTGTTTTTT. Protein: CASSQDIRDITNEKLFF.

Only a few counts were recorded for this clone. The chain links TRBV7-2 to TRBJ1-2, with 7 bases fitting TRBD1. This CDR3 is 14 amino acids long. The germline V gene has CDR1 SGHTA and CDR2 FQGNSA. Trimming took 8 bases from V and 5 from J; bases not matched to a gene: 11. CDR3 in amino acids: CASSGPGGSYGYTF. The CDR3 region has the DNA TGTGCCAGCTCAGGCCCAGGGGGGTCGTATGGCTACACCTTC.

The rearrangement links TRBV2 to TRBJ2-7, with D perhaps TRBD2 (6 bases). The CDR3 loop spans 14 amino acids. V was shortened by 7 bases and J by 2 bases, with 15 bases between the two germline ends. Per the germline V gene, CDR1 is SNHLY and CDR2 is FYNNEI. The CDR3: CASNLGSPPYEQYF. Written as DNA, the CDR3 is TGTGCCAGCAACCTCGGGAGCCCACCCTACGAGCAGTACTTC.

The V call is TRBV3-1 (or the pseudogene TRBV3-2), the J call TRBJ1-1; 9 bases agree with TRBD1. The junction had 9 bases not matched to a gene; V was cut back by 4 bases and J by 9 bases. The CDR3 has 14 residues. The germline gives CDR1 LGHDT, CDR2 YNNKEL (reference sequence). CDR3 protein: CASSPPGQGRKAFF. The CDR3 region has the DNA TGTGCCAGCAGCCCACCGGGACAGGGAAGGAAAGCTTTCTTT.

The chain has TRBV30 and TRBJ1-2; D gene ambiguous. The V end was cut by 0 bases, the J end by 7 bases, with 12 bases between. Germline CDR1 and CDR2: GTSNPN and SVGIG (reference sequence). CDR3 length: 13 amino acids. CDR3 DNA: TGTGCCTGGAGTGTGCTCAGAGGTTTTGGCTACACCTTC. This gives the protein CAWSVLRGFGYTF.

The V gene is TRBV27, the J gene TRBJ2-7; 7 nucleotides line up with TRBD2. There are 14 residues in the CDR3. In germline, CDR1 is MNHEY, CDR2 SMNVEV (reference sequence). After removal of 3 bases from V and 3 bases from J, the junction contained 5 bases not matched to a gene. CDR3 in DNA: TGTGCCAGCAGTTTTAGCGGGCAGGACTACGAGCAGTACTTC. Protein product: CASSFSGQDYEQYF.

The chain combines TRBV25-1 with TRBJ1-1; TRBD1 is a possible D gene (5 bases). V lost 1 base and J lost 0, with 9 bases in between. The CDR3 extends over 15 amino acids. Germline CDR1 and CDR2: MGHDK and SYGVNS. CDR3 sequence reads: CASSESPGMNTEAFF. The DNA for the CDR3 is TGTGCCAGCAGTGAATCTCCAGGGATGAACACTGAAGCTTTCTTT.

The V and J genes are TRBV30 and TRBJ2-7, with D uncertain. The CDR3 is 11 amino acids. CDR1 is GTSNPN and CDR2 is SVGIG in the germline V gene (reference sequence). The V and J ends lost 3 bases and 1 base respectively, with 4 bases between them. In DNA form, the CDR3 reads TGTGCCTGGAGCCAGTCCTACGAGCAGTACTTC. It specifies CAWSQSYEQYF.

V gene TRBV6-2 or TRBV6-3 combines with J gene TRBJ2-1; D possibly corresponds to TRBD2 (7 bases). The CDR3 runs to 13 residues. In germline, CDR1 is MNHEY, CDR2 SVGEGT. The V and J ends lost 2 bases and 10 bases respectively, with 12 bases between them. CDR3 loop: CASSYLGGLEQFF. The CDR3 DNA reads as TGTGCCAGCAGTTACCTGGGGGGGCTGGAGCAGTTCTTC.

J is TRBJ2-3 and V is TRBV6-2 or TRBV6-3; D possibly uses TRBD1 or TRBD2 (5 bases each). Between the trimmed V and J ends, which lost 0 bases and 5 bases, there was a span of 9 bases. The CDR3 runs to 14 residues. In germline, CDR1 is MNHEY, CDR2 SVGEGT. Here the CDR3 reads CASSYSGRRDTQYF. The CDR3 region has the DNA TGTGCCAGCAGTTACTCGGGACGGCGAGATACGCAGTATTTT.

The chain recombines TRBV9 with TRBJ2-2, with D tentatively TRBD2 (5 bases). Germline lookup yields CDR1 SGDLS and CDR2 YYNGEE. The CDR3 has 12 residues. V was shortened by 2 bases and J by 8 bases, with 7 bases between the two germline ends. As DNA, the CDR3 is TGTGCCAGCAGCGTCCCGGGGGGGGAGCTGTTTTTT. Encoded protein: CASSVPGGELFF.

The CDR3 sequence: CASSQGNSPLHF. The CDR3 nucleotides read TGCGCCAGCAGCCAGGGGAATTCACCCCTCCACTTT. The chain is built from TRBV4-1 and TRBJ1-6; D not resolved. Germline CDR1 and CDR2: MGHRA and YSYEKL. Trimming left V 3 bases short and J 7 bases short, with 4 bases between. The CDR3 sequence is 12 residues long.

The chain carries TRBV18 and TRBJ1-1; D unclear. The CDR3 length is 14 residues. From germline, CDR1 is KGHSH and CDR2 LQKENI. V lost 4 bases, J lost 3 bases, and 12 bases lay in between. CDR3 region: CASSQGFRDTEAFF. Written as DNA, the CDR3 is TGTGCCAGCTCACAGGGATTTAGAGACACTGAAGCTTTCTTT.

The chain is built from TRBV28 and TRBJ1-2; no definite D call. The CDR3 runs 14 residues. V lost 6 bases to trimming and J lost 0 bases, with 11 bases between them. CDR1 and CDR2 (germline): MDHEN, SYDVKM. The CDR3 loop reads CASRESTANYGYTF. CDR3 bases: TGTGCCAGCAGGGAATCCACAGCTAACTATGGCTACACCTTC.

The genes are TRBV28 and TRBJ2-7, with TRBD1 as a possible D gene (6 bases). V was trimmed by 5 bases and J by 3 bases, leaving 8 bases between them. Germline V CDR1 and CDR2: MDHEN, SYDVKM. This CDR3 comprises 12 residues. The CDR3 is CASSDRFYEQYV. The CDR3 region has the DNA TGTGCCAGCAGTGACAGGTTCTACGAGCAGTACGTC.

The V gene is TRBV29-1, the J gene TRBJ2-4; possible D gene TRBD1, 6 bases. The CDR3 covers 13 residues. V was pared by 6 bases and J by 4 bases, with 13 bases between. Germline CDR1 and CDR2: SQVTM and ANQGSEA. Here the CDR3 reads CSVWQGLKNIQYF. For the CDR3, the DNA is TGCAGCGTATGGCAGGGGCTTAAAAACATTCAGTACTTC.

The chain is built from TRBV6-5 and TRBJ1-6; D is ambiguous. The germline V gene has CDR1 MNHEY and CDR2 SVGAGI. V dropped 5 bases and J dropped 3 bases, with 8 bases sitting between them. The CDR3 consists of 14 residues. Here the CDR3 reads CASSRTDYNSPLHF. Here the CDR3 DNA reads TGTGCCAGCAGTCGGACGGACTATAATTCACCCCTCCACTTT.

The chain uses TRBV15 and TRBJ2-5, with D possibly matching TRBD2 (6 bases). The V gene's germline CDR1 is LNHNV and CDR2 YYDKDF (reference sequence). V was cut by 3 bases and J by 4 bases, with 15 bases left in between. CDR3 length equals 15 residues. CDR3 bases: TGTGCCACCAGCAGGACTAGATCGTACCTAGAGACCCAGTACTTC. It specifies CATSRTRSYLETQYF. The entire variable domain, with the rest obtained from reference TRBV15 and TRBJ2-5, is as follows: DAMVIQNPRYQVTQFGKPVTLSCSQTLNHNVMYWYQQKSSQAPKLLFHYYDKDFNNEADTPDNFQSRRPNTSFCFLDIRSPGLGDTAMYLCATSRTRSYLETQYFGPGTRLLVL.

This rearrangement joins TRBV25-1 to TRBJ2-5; D is unresolved. CDR1 and CDR2 (germline): MGHDK, SYGVNS. V lost 3 bases and J lost 3, with 11 bases in between. The CDR3 is 14 residues long. The CDR3 DNA reads as TGTGCCAGCAGTGATTGGCAGCACAAAGAGACCCAGTACTTC. This sequence encodes CASSDWQHKETQYF.

This chain connects TRBV6-5 to TRBJ2-2; D unresolved. This CDR3 has 12 residues. Germline V gene sequence: CDR1 MNHEY, CDR2 SVGAGI. Trimming took off 4 bases at V and 4 bases at J, with 4 bases between the two ends. The CDR3 nucleotides read TGTGCCAGCAGTTGGCGCACCGGGGAGCTGTTTTTT. This encodes CASSWRTGELFF.

The rearrangement uses TRBV21-1 and TRBJ1-5. TRBV21-1 is flagged as a pseudogene. The CDR3 consists of 17 residues. For the CDR3, the DNA is TGTGCCAGCAGCCATACAAAGACCCTACTTATCAATCAGCCCCAGCATTTT. Translating gives CASSHTKTLLINQPQHF.